This T cell receptor beta chain was recorded in a study of memory CD4+ T cells and cytomegalovirus serostatus. Single viable CD3+CD4+CD8-CD45RO+ cells were sorted as the memory CD4+ T cells. The assay was immunoSEQ multiplex PCR, and TCRdb's table has in-frame clones only and misses some. This table has tens of thousands of clones, more than 60% appearing once. A few counts support this clone. V was shortened by 0 bases and J by 0 bases, with 15 bases between the two germline ends. The CDR3 has 18 amino acids. Germline V CDR1 and CDR2: SGHVS, FQNEAQ. The clonotype was recovered from an adult in good health and CMV-seronegative. Sequencing was performed on memory CD4+ T cells from blood. The chain links TRBV7-8 to TRBJ1-5, with D tentatively TRBD1 (6 bases). In DNA, the CDR3 is TGTGCCAGCAGCTTAGCTGTAGGGGGGGGAAATAGCAATCAGCCCCAGCATTTT. Protein product: CASSLAVGGGNSNQPQHF.